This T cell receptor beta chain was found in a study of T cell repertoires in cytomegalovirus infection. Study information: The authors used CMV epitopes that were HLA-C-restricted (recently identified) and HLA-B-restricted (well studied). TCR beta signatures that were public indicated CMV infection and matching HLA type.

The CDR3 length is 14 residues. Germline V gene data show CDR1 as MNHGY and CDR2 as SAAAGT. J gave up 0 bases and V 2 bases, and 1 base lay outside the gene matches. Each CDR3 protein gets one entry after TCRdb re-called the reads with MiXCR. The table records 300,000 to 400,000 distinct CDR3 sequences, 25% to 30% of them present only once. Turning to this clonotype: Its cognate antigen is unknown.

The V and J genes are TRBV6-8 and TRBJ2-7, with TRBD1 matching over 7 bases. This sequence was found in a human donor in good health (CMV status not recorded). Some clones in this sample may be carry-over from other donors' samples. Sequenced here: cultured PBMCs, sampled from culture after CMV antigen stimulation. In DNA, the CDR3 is TGTGCCAGCAGTTACGGGGACAGCTCCTACGAGCAGTACTTC. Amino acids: CASSYGDSSYEQYF.